What follows describes a single TCR beta chain. The V gene end was trimmed by 6 bases and the J gene end by 7 bases; junction bases not matched to a gene: 6. CDR1 LNHDA and CDR2 SQIVND come from the germline V gene (reference sequence). This CDR3 has 14 amino acids. The source of the sample is a study of beta chain features in type 1 diabetes. cDNA synthesis used the whole RNA isolate, giving expressed TCRB sequences. The repertoire was sequenced with immunoSEQ multiplex PCR; TCRdb's copy has only in-frame clones and lacks some. The sample has approximately 250,000 clones, 7.5% to 10% seen once. The origin of this receptor is a woman aged 18-35 years in good health. This chain uses TRBV19 with TRBJ2-1, with 10 bases lining up with TRBD2. Material: naive CD4+ T cells from blood. For the CDR3, the DNA is TGTGCCAGTAGAAAGCGGGAGGGTATAAATGAGCAGTTCTTC. The encoded protein is CASRKREGINEQFF.